This TCR beta chain was recovered during a study of human T cells and chemical hapten exposure. At the level of the study: Diagnoses of alopecia areata, totalis or universalis occurred in mostly female patients.

V was trimmed by 5 bases and J by 3 bases, leaving 11 bases between them. The CDR3 runs to 14 residues. CDR1 is MNHEY and CDR2 is SVGEGT in the germline V gene. Time point denoted: patch test 3, about 24 weeks after DPC sensitization. Stated treatment: therapeutic diphenylcyclopropenone sensitization with weekly scalp DPC. Total RNA came from unfractionated whole blood. TCRdb independently ran MiXCR on the RACE reads; one entry per CDR3 protein. In the table there are under 130,000 distinct CDR3 sequences, about 34% of which are singletons. This clonotype turned up a few times. This clonotype originated in a man in his forties with alopecia areata. Some clones in this sample may be carry-over from other donors' samples. The chain joins TRBV6-2 or TRBV6-3 to TRBJ2-1, with D tentatively TRBD2 (5 bases). The sequencing used whole blood, collected in connection with sensitization to the hapten diphenylcyclopropenone (DPC). CDR3 sequence reads: CASSQADHYNEQFF. CDR3 DNA: TGTGCCAGCAGTCAAGCGGACCACTACAATGAGCAGTTCTTC.